These 26 T cell receptor beta chains were sequenced from one sample in a study of blood T cells in healthy people across ages. Primed by a sample-barcoded 5' primer and a J-beta primer mix, a second PCR proceeded for roughly 6 to 12 cycles. TCRdb independently ran MiXCR on the 5' RACE reads; one entry per CDR3 protein. The repertoire holds about 830,000 distinct CDR3 sequences, with around 62% as singletons. Sequencing was done on a sample of blood. These receptor sequences come from a man aged 30 to 39 in good health.

This clonotype was recorded a few times. This sequence joins TRBV7-9 and TRBJ2-3, with D possibly being TRBD1 or TRBD2 (5 bases each). The germline V gene has CDR1 SEHNR and CDR2 FQNEAQ (reference sequence). This CDR3 region has 15 residues. Trimming stripped 0 bases from V and 1 base from J, with 8 bases between. CDR3 in amino acids: CASSLARGRTDTQYF. The CDR3, as DNA: TGTGCCAGCAGCTTAGCTAGGGGACGCACAGATACGCAGTATTTT.

The rearrangement links TRBV6-4 to TRBJ2-3; 12 bases align to TRBD1. Germline-derived CDR1 and CDR2 are MRHNA and SNTAGT. This CDR3 is built from 15 residues. The V and J ends lost 5 bases and 4 bases, in that order; junction bases with no gene match: 4. CDR3 loop: CASSTGTGGSDTQYF. CDR3 in DNA: TGTGCCAGCAGTACCGGGACAGGGGGCTCAGATACGCAGTATTTT.

This clonotype was counted a few times. The rearrangement uses TRBV11-3 and TRBJ1-1; possible D gene TRBD1, 6 bases. The CDR3 is made up of 16 amino acids. The V gene lost 5 bases and the J gene lost 2 bases, with 18 bases spanning the gap. The germline CDR1 and CDR2 sequences are SGHNT and YENEEA. CDR3 region: CASSPDGGQGNTEAFF. The DNA of the CDR3 is TGTGCCAGCAGCCCCGACGGGGGGCAGGGTAACACTGAAGCTTTCTTT.

This clonotype was detected only once. The chain has TRBV4-2 and TRBJ2-1; 7 bases align to TRBD2. CDR3 size: 15 residues. CDR1 and CDR2 from the germline V gene are LGHNA and YNFKEQ. Trimming removed 0 bases from V and 7 bases from J; junction bases left unmatched: 6. The CDR3 DNA reads TGTGCCAGCAGCCAAGAGCGAGCGGGGTTGAATGAGCAGTTCTTC. It is translated as CASSQERAGLNEQFF.

The chain carries TRBV3-1 and TRBJ2-7; TRBD2 matches at 8 bases. Germline trimming cut 1 base from V and 2 bases from J; bases unmatched to any gene: 4. The CDR3 extends over 15 amino acids. Germline lookup yields CDR1 LGHDT and CDR2 YNNKEL (reference sequence). Here the CDR3 DNA reads TGTGCCAGCAGCCAAGTTCCCGGGGGGGCCTACGAGCAGTACTTC. The encoded protein is CASSQVPGGAYEQYF.

This clonotype came up a few times. The chain carries TRBV20-1 and TRBJ2-7; TRBD1 might be the D (6 bases). Germline V gives CDR1 DFQATT, CDR2 SNEGSKA (reference sequence). CDR3 length: 16 residues. The V gene lost 5 bases and the J gene lost 0 bases, with 20 bases spanning the gap. This CDR3 reads CSAPRVPGRGSYEQYF. DNA of the CDR3: TGCAGTGCTCCCAGGGTACCGGGCAGGGGCTCCTACGAGCAGTACTTC.

The J gene is TRBJ1-4, the V gene TRBV4-3; TRBD1 aligns across 10 bases. Germline loops: CDR1 LGHNA, CDR2 YSLEER. After removal of 3 bases from V and 8 bases from J, the junction contained 9 bases not matched to a gene. This CDR3 spans 16 amino acids. CDR3 in DNA: TGCGCCAGCAGCCACCTACCGACAGGGGGCGGCGAAAAACTGTTTTTT. As protein: CASSHLPTGGGEKLFF.

On this clonotype itself: One base away lies a much larger clone, so this may be a sequencing read error. The V gene is TRBV7-3, the J gene TRBJ2-1, with D possibly being TRBD2 (6 bases). The DNA end is a closer match to TRBJ2-7, so the J assignment may be wrong. The CDR3 has 14 amino acids. Per the germline V gene, CDR1 is SGHTA and CDR2 is FQGTGA. This CDR3 reads CASSSISAGNEQYF. Here the CDR3 DNA reads TGTGCCAGCAGCTCCATAAGTGCGGGGAATGAGCAGTACTTC.

This rearrangement joins TRBV9 to TRBJ2-5, with 9 nucleotides matching TRBD2. The CDR3 extends over 15 amino acids. Per germline, CDR1 SGDLS and CDR2 YYNGEE. The junction had 5 bases not matched to a gene; V was cut back by 0 bases and J by 5 bases. CDR3 bases: TGTGCCAGCAGCGTAGGTGCTAGCGGGGCGGAGACCCAGTACTTC. It translates to CASSVGASGAETQYF.

The chain is built from TRBV4-3 and TRBJ2-3; no reliable D call. V was cut by 0 bases and J by 4 bases, with 11 bases left in between. The CDR3 runs 15 residues. In germline, CDR1 is LGHNA, CDR2 YSLEER. Written as DNA, the CDR3 is TGCGCCAGCAGCCAAGAGGTTAGGATCTCAGATACGCAGTATTTT. Residues: CASSQEVRISDTQYF.

The table lists this clonotype with a count of one. The V gene is TRBV12-3 or TRBV12-4, the J gene TRBJ1-1, with TRBD1 as a possible D gene (6 bases). This CDR3 region has 15 residues. V was trimmed by 5 bases and J by 4 bases, leaving 17 bases between them. The CDR3 protein is CASSIGGRVSTEAFF. For the CDR3, the DNA is TGTGCCAGCAGTATCGGGGGGCGGGTGAGCACTGAAGCTTTCTTT.

The chain carries TRBV10-3 and TRBJ1-1, with D perhaps TRBD1 (6 bases). In germline, CDR1 is ENHRY, CDR2 SYGVKD. This CDR3 has 14 residues. Trimming stripped 10 bases from V and 3 bases from J, with 18 bases between. CDR3 sequence reads: CATTRGAFDTEAFF. As DNA, the CDR3 is TGTGCCACTACCCGGGGGGCCTTTGACACTGAAGCTTTCTTT.

This chain connects TRBV6-6 to TRBJ1-6; the D gene is possibly TRBD1 (5 bases). CDR3 length: 15 amino acids. The V gene's germline CDR1 is MNHNY and CDR2 SVGAGI (reference sequence). V lost 5 bases and J lost 9, with 17 bases in between. The CDR3 loop is CASSPTFQGRSPLHF. The CDR3 coding sequence is TGTGCCAGCAGTCCGACTTTTCAGGGACGTTCACCCCTCCACTTT.

The V call is TRBV12-3 or TRBV12-4, the J call TRBJ2-5; maybe TRBD2 (5 bases). V was shortened by 5 bases and J by 5 bases, with 18 bases between the two germline ends. CDR3 length equals 15 residues. Here the CDR3 DNA reads TGTGCCAGCAGTGCCTTGCAGGAGGCCTACGAGACCCAGTACTTC. Residues: CASSALQEAYETQYF.

This clonotype was picked up a small number of times. The V call is TRBV27, the J call TRBJ2-1, with TRBD1 identical over 9 bases. CDR1 is MNHEY and CDR2 is SMNVEV in the germline V gene (reference sequence). V shed 5 bases and J 10 bases; nucleotides not matched to a gene: 12. The length of the CDR3 is 15 residues. Here the CDR3 reads CASSPWDRVSWEQFF. Here the CDR3 DNA reads TGTGCCAGCAGTCCTTGGGACAGGGTATCTTGGGAGCAGTTCTTC.

This clonotype was counted once. The gene calls are TRBV28 and TRBJ1-5, with no clear D. CDR3 size: 15 residues. Trimming took 3 bases from V and 6 from J, leaving 15 bases between them. Germline lookup yields CDR1 MDHEN and CDR2 SYDVKM. CDR3 amino acids: CASSLGNIAGQPQHF. CDR3 sequence (DNA): TGTGCCAGCAGTTTGGGCAATATAGCAGGTCAGCCCCAGCATTTT.

Ten or more counts support this clonotype. The V call is TRBV6-5, the J call TRBJ2-7; D unresolved. This CDR3 has 11 amino acids. CDR1 and CDR2 (germline): MNHEY, SVGAGI. Trimming removed 6 bases at V and 3 bases at J, with 6 bases between. Here the CDR3 DNA reads TGTGCCAGCAGCTCGGTCTACGAGCAGTACTTC. This encodes CASSSVYEQYF.

The J gene is TRBJ2-7, the V gene TRBV20-1, with D perhaps matching TRBD1 or TRBD2 (5 bases each). V was clipped by 5 bases and J by 0 bases, with 17 bases between them. The germline CDR1 and CDR2 sequences are DFQATT and SNEGSKA (reference sequence). The CDR3 sequence is 15 residues long. This CDR3 is CSAPYSGTFSYEQYF. The CDR3 DNA reads TGCAGTGCTCCCTACTCCGGGACCTTCTCCTACGAGCAGTACTTC.

The chain uses TRBV6-2 or TRBV6-3 and TRBJ2-7, with a tentative D call TRBD1 (6 bases). V was clipped by 7 bases and J by 3 bases, with 13 bases between them. The germline CDR1 and CDR2 sequences are MNHEY and SVGEGT. The length of the CDR3 is 13 residues. The CDR3 region is CASNEQGFYEQYF. DNA for the CDR3: TGTGCCAGCAATGAACAGGGTTTCTACGAGCAGTACTTC.

The rearrangement uses TRBV27 and TRBJ1-2, with 9 bases matching TRBD1. In germline, CDR1 is MNHEY, CDR2 SMNVEV (reference sequence). The CDR3 has 19 amino acids. V shed 0 bases and J 3 bases; nucleotides not matched to a gene: 14. The CDR3: CASSLSGQGPLSEDYGYTF. The CDR3 bases are TGTGCCAGCAGTTTATCAGGACAGGGGCCTTTATCCGAGGACTATGGCTACACCTTC.

The V and J genes are TRBV6-2 or TRBV6-3 and TRBJ1-2; the match to TRBD1 covers 7 bases. The junction had 9 bases not matched to a gene; V was cut back by 10 bases and J by 4 bases. The CDR3 totals 13 residues. Germline CDR1 is MNHEY and CDR2 is SVGEGT. CDR3 nucleotide sequence: TGTGCCATCGATGAAGGGGGCAGCTATGGCTACACCTTC. As protein: CAIDEGGSYGYTF.

This chain uses TRBV9 with TRBJ1-1, with 8 bases aligning to TRBD1. The CDR3 has 13 residues. Germline loops: CDR1 SGDLS, CDR2 YYNGEE. The V and J ends lost 10 bases and 8 bases, in that order; junction bases with no gene match: 13. CDR3 sequence reads: CACCVNTGGEAFF. CDR3 nucleotides: TGTGCCTGCTGCGTAAATACAGGGGGGGAAGCTTTCTTT.

This clonotype was seen a handful of times. The chain couples TRBV7-2 to TRBJ2-3; D ambiguous. CDR3 size: 17 residues. CDR1 SGHTA and CDR2 FQGNSA come from the germline V gene. V shed 2 bases and J shed 0 bases, with 15 bases lying between them. The CDR3 here is CASSLSSPGFSTDTQYF. The DNA of the CDR3 is TGTGCCAGCAGCTTAAGTAGCCCAGGTTTTAGCACAGATACGCAGTATTTT.

The CDR3 region is CASSVGIPGTGEETQYF. The CDR3 DNA is TGTGCCAGCAGCGTAGGAATCCCTGGGACAGGGGAAGAGACCCAGTACTTC. The chain uses TRBV9 and TRBJ2-5; 10 bases match TRBD1. The CDR3 has 17 amino acids. V was pared by 0 bases and J by 3 bases, with 8 bases of the junction left unmatched. The germline V gene has CDR1 SGDLS and CDR2 YYNGEE.

The table lists this clonotype with a few counts. The CDR3 protein is CASSDSGLVGADTQYF. In DNA form, the CDR3 reads TGTGCCAGCAGTGACTCCGGACTAGTGGGTGCAGATACGCAGTATTTT. This chain links TRBV6-4 with TRBJ2-3; TRBD2 agrees at 7 bases. With 0 bases clipped from V and 4 bases from J, the junction kept 7 bases outside the gene matches. The CDR3 totals 16 residues. The germline CDR1 and CDR2 sequences are MRHNA and SNTAGT.

As to this clonotype: A much larger clone differs from this one at a single base, so this may be a read error. V usage is TRBV4-2 and J usage is TRBJ2-7; D not certain. The CDR3 loop spans 12 amino acids. The germline CDR1 and CDR2 sequences are LGHNA and YNFKEQ. CDR3 sequence reads: CAGSQDSYEQYF. Here the CDR3 DNA reads TGTGCCGGCAGCCAAGATTCCTACGAGCAGTACTTC.